Listed below are T cell receptor beta chains from one sample, sequenced in a study of Ad26.COV2.S vaccination and SARS-CoV-2 variants. The repertoire was sequenced with immunoSEQ multiplex PCR; TCRdb's copy has only in-frame clones and lacks some. In the table there are roughly 250,000 clones, approximately 88% of which are singletons. This sample comprised peripheral blood, obtained in a trial of Ad26.COV2.S vaccine versus placebo. The receptor set was obtained from a person between 18 and 59 years old who received the Ad26.COV2.S COVID-19 vaccine or a placebo. Each CDR3 is given with its conserved first and last residue. A D gene is named only where the DNA matches it firmly. Size tells how often a clone was seen (once, few, many) or the class of an expanded clone, and some rows leave it out.

TRBV11-2,NA,TRBJ2-1,TRBD2,TGTGCCAGCAGCACAACTAGCGGGGGGTACAATGAGCAGTTCTTC,CASSTTSGGYNEQFF
TRBV7-9,NA,TRBJ2-5,NA,TGTGCCAGCAGCTTAGTGCTAGTCACGGGGCAAGAGACCCAGTACTTC,CASSLVLVTGQETQYF
TRBV6-5,NA,TRBJ2-1,NA,TGTGCCAGCAGTTACTCCGGGACAAGGTACAATGAGCAGTTCTTC,CASSYSGTRYNEQFF
TRBV20-1,few,TRBJ1-1,NA,TGCAGTGCTAGTGATAACAATCCAATTTCTGAAGCTTTCTTT,CSASDNNPISEAFF
TRBV30,NA,TRBJ1-6,NA,TGTGCCTGGAGTGTATCCAGGGGCAATTCACCCCTCCACTTT,CAWSVSRGNSPLHF
TRBV27,once,TRBJ1-4,TRBD1,TGTGCCAGCCGAAAAGGAGGGGGCGTAGGGGAAAAACTGTTTTTT,CASRKGGGVGEKLFF
TRBV7-8,NA,TRBJ2-5,NA,TGTGCCAGCAGCCCCCGTAGGTACCAAGAGACCCAGTACTTC,CASSPRRYQETQYF
TRBV6-5,NA,TRBJ2-4,NA,TGTGCCAGCAGCCTGACGGGGGACCTGAGAAACATTCAGTACTTC,CASSLTGDLRNIQYF
TRBV12-2,NA,TRBJ1-2,NA,TGTGCAAGTATATTGGACAGGGGCCCTAACTATGGCTACACCTTC,CASILDRGPNYGYTF
TRBV6-2/TRBV6-3,many,TRBJ2-2,NA,TGTGCCAGCAGTCGAAAGACAATAACCGGGGAGCTGTTTTTT,CASSRKTITGELFF
TRBV7-3,NA,TRBJ2-2,TRBD1,TGTGCCAGCAGCTTATCACAGGGGAGTAATCCCGGGGAGCTGTTTTTT,CASSLSQGSNPGELFF
TRBV5-5,NA,TRBJ1-3,NA,TGTGCCAGCAGCTTGGCTGGGGCGGGGAACACCATATATTTT,CASSLAGAGNTIYF
TRBV7-9,once,TRBJ1-5,TRBD1,TGTGCCAGCAGCTATAGCGGGACAGATAATCAGCCCCAGCATTTT,CASSYSGTDNQPQHF
TRBV4-3,NA,TRBJ2-7,TRBD1,TGCGCCAGCAGCCAAGATTGGACAGGAAGCTACGAGCAGTACTTC,CASSQDWTGSYEQYF
TRBV5-1,NA,TRBJ2-1,TRBD2,TGCGCCAGCAGCGCCCAGGGACTAGCGGGAGGGCGGGGCTCCTACAATGAGCAGTTCTTC,CASSAQGLAGGRGSYNEQFF
TRBV7-7,once,TRBJ2-3,TRBD2,TGTGCCAGCAGCTTGGGCCTAGCGGGAGTTCATACGCAGTATTTT,CASSLGLAGVHTQYF
TRBV6-5,NA,TRBJ2-2,NA,TGTGCCAGCAGTCCTTTCCGAGTTGGACCCGGGGAGCTGTTTTTT,CASSPFRVGPGELFF
TRBV7-9,NA,TRBJ1-5,NA,TGTGCCAGCAGCTTTAACAGGGACGCCCAGCATTTT,CASSFNRDAQHF
TRBV18,NA,TRBJ2-5,NA,TGTGCCAGCTCAACCACGATAGGGACTCAAGAGACCCAGTACTTC,CASSTTIGTQETQYF
TRBV30,NA,TRBJ2-5,NA,TGTGCCTGGAGCGGTACTCGGGAGACCCAGTACTTC,CAWSGTRETQYF
TRBV5-6,NA,TRBJ2-2,TRBD1,TGTGCCAGCACCCGGACAGGGTCCACCGGGGAGCTGTTTTTT,CASTRTGSTGELFF
TRBV10-3,NA,TRBJ2-7,NA,TGTGCCATCAGTGAAGGGCTAGCGTCGTTGCAGTACTTC,CAISEGLASLQYF
TRBV6-5,NA,TRBJ1-1,NA,TGTGTTACGCAACAGACCCTGAACACTGAAGCTTTCTTT,CVTQQTLNTEAFF
TRBV5-1,few,TRBJ1-1,NA,TGCGCCAGCAGCTTGGTTCAGGGGCTTGACACTGAAGCTTTCTTT,CASSLVQGLDTEAFF
TRBV7-9,NA,TRBJ2-3,TRBD2,TGTGCCAGCAGGCTCACTAGCGGTACCACAGATACGCAGTATTTT,CASRLTSGTTDTQYF
TRBV18,NA,TRBJ2-6,NA,TGTGCCAGCTCACCAGGACAGTCTGGGGCCAACGTCCTGACTTTC,CASSPGQSGANVLTF
TRBV7-9,NA,TRBJ2-3,NA,TGTGCCAGTCAAGGGGACTTTCGAACAGATACGCAGTATTTT,CASQGDFRTDTQYF
TRBV27,NA,TRBJ2-5,TRBD2,TGTGCCAGCAGACCCGGGACTAGCGGCTTCCAAGAGACCCAGTACTTC,CASRPGTSGFQETQYF
TRBV7-9,NA,TRBJ1-1,NA,TGTGCCAGCAGCCCGCGCGGCACTGAAGCTTTCTTT,CASSPRGTEAFF
TRBV5-6,few,TRBJ1-1,NA,TGTGCCAGCAGCCTTCAGGAGCTGAACACTGAAGCTTTCTTT,CASSLQELNTEAFF
TRBV21-1,few,TRBJ1-5,NA,TGTGCTAGCAGCTTGGGGGGGGTTAGGGGCAATCAGCCCCAGCATTTT,CASSLGGVRGNQPQHF
TRBV27,NA,TRBJ2-3,TRBD2,TGTGCCAGCAGACCGGGACTAGCGTCTTCAGATACGCAGTATTTT,CASRPGLASSDTQYF
TRBV5-6,NA,TRBJ2-3,TRBD1,TGTGCCAGCAGCCAGACAGGGAACACAGATACGCAGTATTTT,CASSQTGNTDTQYF
TRBV19,NA,TRBJ2-2,TRBD1,TGTGCCAGTAAACGGGACAGCAACACCGGGGAGCTGTTTTTT,CASKRDSNTGELFF
TRBV23-1,NA,TRBJ2-6,NA,TGCGCCAGCAAAGGGGCCGGGGCCAACGTCCTGACTTTC,CASKGAGANVLTF
TRBV30,NA,TRBJ2-1,NA,TGTGCCTGGAGTACTCGGGACGAACAGTTCTTC,CAWSTRDEQFF
TRBV4-1,NA,TRBJ2-5,TRBD2,TGCGCCAGCAGCCAAGCGGGCGGGAGTAATTCAGAGACCCAGTACTTC,CASSQAGGSNSETQYF
TRBV7-9,NA,TRBJ2-2,TRBD2,TGTGCCAGCAGCTCGACTAGCGGGAGGACCGGGGAGCTGTTTTTT,CASSSTSGRTGELFF
TRBV24-1,NA,TRBJ2-5,NA,TGTGCCACCAGCCGGCCGGAATGGGGGCAAGAGACCCAGTACTTC,CATSRPEWGQETQYF
TRBV27,NA,TRBJ1-6,NA,TGTGCCAGCCGGTACCTTATAGGGGGAAATTCACCCCTCCACTTT,CASRYLIGGNSPLHF